The 20 T cell receptor beta chains below were found in one sample sequenced in a study of blood T cell repertoires in COVID-19. Here immunoSEQ multiplex PCR was the method, and the copy in TCRdb shows in-frame clones only, minus some. The table shows fewer than 90,000 clones, with about two thirds occurring only once. The sequenced sample was peripheral blood. Receptors originate from an elderly woman with acute or convalescent COVID-19.

The chain couples TRBV6-2 or TRBV6-3 to TRBJ1-2, with 9 nucleotides matching TRBD1. The trim removed 5 bases at V and 6 bases at J, leaving 7 bases unmatched. This CDR3 has 14 residues. Germline V gene data show CDR1 as MNHEY and CDR2 as SVGEGT. CDR3 sequence (DNA): TGTGCCAGCAGTACGCCGCGACAGGGGGATGGCTACACCTTC. Translating it yields CASSTPRQGDGYTF.

The CDR3, as DNA: TGTGCCAGCTCACTTCCGGCTAGCGGGGGGGGTGAGCAGTTCTTC. This encodes CASSLPASGGGEQFF. V gene TRBV18 combines with J gene TRBJ2-1, with 12 bases matching TRBD2. CDR1 and CDR2 (germline): KGHSH, LQKENI. The junction had 7 bases not matched to a gene; V was cut back by 4 bases and J by 9 bases. This CDR3 comprises 15 residues.

This clone was seen just once. V usage is TRBV6-5 and J usage is TRBJ1-1, with D possibly TRBD1 on 6 matching bases. Germline CDR1 reads MNHEY; CDR2 reads SVGAGI. The CDR3 covers 12 residues. The CDR3 region has the DNA TGTGGGGTTCCGGACAGATTACTTGAAGCTTTCTTT. Residues: CGVPDRLLEAFF.

The genes are TRBV18 and TRBJ1-1, with 7 bases aligning to TRBD1. The CDR3 consists of 13 residues. V gave up 3 bases and J gave up 8 bases; unmatched junction bases: 6. The germline V gene encodes CDR1 KGHSH and CDR2 LQKENI. CDR3 region: CASSPGQLLEAFF. The CDR3 coding sequence is TGTGCCAGCTCACCGGGACAGTTACTCGAAGCTTTCTTT. The complete variable domain, with remaining parts taken from reference TRBV18 and TRBJ1-1, reads NAGVMQNPRHLVRRRGQEARLRCSPMKGHSHVYWYRQLPEEGLKFMVYLQKENIIDESGMPKERFSAEFPKEGPSILRIQQVVRGDSAAYFCASSPGQLLEAFFGQGTRLTVV.

Note on this clone: The junction differs from germline at one of its ends, possibly a read error. The chain couples TRBV6-2 or TRBV6-3 to TRBJ2-3; 10 positions match TRBD2. The CDR3 runs to 14 residues. Germline lookup yields CDR1 MNHEY and CDR2 SVGEGT. The CDR3 DNA sequence: TGTGCCAGCAGTGTAGCGGGGGGCACAAATACGCAGTATTTT. Its translation: CASSVAGGTNTQYF.

The chain employs TRBV5-5 and TRBJ1-4; D possibly corresponds to TRBD1 (6 bases). The germline V gene encodes CDR1 SGHKS and CDR2 YYEKEE (reference sequence). V lost 4 bases to trimming and J lost 14 bases, with 21 bases between them. The CDR3 covers 14 residues. As DNA, the CDR3 is TGTGCCAGCAGCCAAACAGGGACGGCCCAACGGCTGTTTTTT. Translation gives CASSQTGTAQRLFF. The full variable domain, its missing parts supplied by reference TRBV5-5 and TRBJ1-4, is DAGVTQSPTHLIKTRGQQVTLRCSPISGHKSVSWYQQVLGQGPQFIFQYYEKEERGRGNFPDRFSARQFPNYSSELNVNALLLGDSALYLCASSQTGTAQRLFFGSGTQLSVL.

This clone came up once. The chain has TRBV4-2 and TRBJ2-5; the match to TRBD2 covers 7 bases. The V segment lost 5 bases and the J segment 4 bases; nucleotides outside the gene matches: 10. Germline assignment: CDR1 LGHNA and CDR2 YNFKEQ. There are 15 residues in the CDR3. CDR3: CASSAGLPNGETQYF. DNA of the CDR3: TGTGCCAGCAGCGCGGGACTACCAAACGGAGAGACCCAGTACTTC.

The chain employs TRBV12-3 or TRBV12-4 and TRBJ1-1; D gene unclear. The CDR3 is 13 amino acids. With 5 bases removed from V and 1 base from J, the gap between germline ends came to 8 bases. This chain's CDR3 is CASSKQPNTEAFF. The CDR3 DNA follows: TGTGCCAGCAGTAAACAGCCGAACACTGAAGCTTTCTTT.

This CDR3 reads CATSRDRSRDTQYF. The CDR3 DNA is TGTGCCACCTCCCGGGACAGATCAAGAGATACGCAGTATTTT. The chain employs TRBV24-1 and TRBJ2-3; the match to TRBD1 covers 7 bases. V was clipped by 9 bases and J by 5 bases; unmatched bases: 10. The CDR3 has 14 amino acids. Per the germline V gene, CDR1 is KGHDR and CDR2 is SFDVKD.

In its sample, this clone was seen a few times. The chain is built from TRBV6-4 and TRBJ2-6; D possibly corresponds to TRBD2 (6 bases). Trimming cost V 6 bases and J 9 bases, with 12 bases left between them. Germline CDR1 reads MRHNA; CDR2 reads SNTAGT. This CDR3 contains 13 residues. The CDR3 region is CASSEEGGNVLTF. The CDR3 bases are TGTGCCAGCAGCGAGGAGGGAGGCAACGTCCTGACTTTC.

The rearrangement uses TRBV6-2 or TRBV6-3 and TRBJ1-4; D uncertain. The CDR3 totals 14 residues. Germline CDR1 and CDR2: MNHEY and SVGEGT. The ends were cut back, 2 bases at V and 5 bases at J, with 9 bases in the middle. CDR3 residues: CASSYNSGNEKLFF. The CDR3 nucleotides read TGTGCCAGCAGTTACAACAGCGGAAATGAAAAACTGTTTTTT.

This clone was seen a single time. The rearrangement joins TRBV29-1 to TRBJ2-5, with TRBD1 as a possible D gene (6 bases). The CDR3 is 14 residues long. CDR1 and CDR2 (germline): SQVTM, ANQGSEA. V was shortened by 1 base and J by 2 bases, with 11 bases between the two germline ends. This chain's CDR3 is CSVEAPGAQETQYF. The DNA for the CDR3 is TGCAGCGTTGAAGCCCCAGGGGCACAAGAGACCCAGTACTTC.

CDR3: CAISEGLQPQHF. Here the CDR3 DNA reads TGTGCCATCAGTGAGGGCCTCCAGCCCCAGCATTTT. V and J are TRBV10-3 and TRBJ1-5; D gene ambiguous. Trimming shortened V by 2 bases and J by 7 bases, and 6 bases separated the two germline ends. Germline V gene sequence: CDR1 ENHRY, CDR2 SYGVKD. There are 12 residues in the CDR3.

The J gene is TRBJ1-2, the V gene TRBV28, with 9 nucleotides matching TRBD1. CDR3 length: 16 residues. Germline loops: CDR1 MDHEN, CDR2 SYDVKM. The junction had 6 bases not matched to a gene; V was cut back by 4 bases and J by 0 bases. The CDR3, as DNA: TGTGCCAGCAGTTCGCCGGGACAGGGACCTAACTATGGCTACACCTTC. Amino acids: CASSSPGQGPNYGYTF.

The chain uses TRBV6-5 and TRBJ2-1, with D perhaps TRBD2 (5 bases). The CDR3 is 16 amino acids. Germline V gives CDR1 MNHEY, CDR2 SVGAGI. V lost 4 bases to trimming and J lost 8 bases, with 21 bases between them. CDR3 nucleotide sequence: TGTGCCAGCAGTTCGACTCCCGGCCCCTCCGGGGATGAGCAGTTCTTC. This gives the protein CASSSTPGPSGDEQFF.

The chain employs TRBV3-1 (or the pseudogene TRBV3-2) and TRBJ1-6; TRBD1 is a possible D gene (6 bases). The V end was cut by 4 bases, the J end by 7 bases, with 14 bases between. Looked up from germline, CDR1 is LGHDT and CDR2 is YNNKEL (reference sequence). The CDR3 covers 15 residues. This CDR3 is CASSLWTARNSPLHF. CDR3 in DNA: TGTGCCAGCAGCCTTTGGACAGCGCGCAATTCACCCCTCCACTTT.

The chain recombines TRBV7-8 with TRBJ1-5; 9 positions match TRBD1. This CDR3 region has 16 residues. J gave up 2 bases and V 4 bases, and 6 bases lay outside the gene matches. CDR1 is SGHVS, CDR2 FQNEAQ, per germline. CDR3 sequence: CASSSYRGRGNQPQHF. The CDR3, as DNA: TGTGCCAGCAGCTCATACAGGGGGCGCGGCAATCAGCCCCAGCATTTT.

The J gene is TRBJ2-1, the V gene TRBV7-9; D uncertain. The CDR3 is made up of 13 amino acids. Germline-derived CDR1 and CDR2 are SEHNR and FQNEAQ (reference sequence). Trimming took off 0 bases at V and 8 bases at J, with 8 bases between the two ends. CDR3 sequence reads: CASSLANLDEQFF. CDR3 sequence (DNA): TGTGCCAGCAGCTTAGCGAACCTAGATGAGCAGTTCTTC.

V usage is TRBV6-2 or TRBV6-3 and J usage is TRBJ2-5, with TRBD1 identical over 8 bases. The ends lost 2 bases at V and 4 bases at J; junction bases unmatched: 6. The CDR3 contains 15 residues. From germline, CDR1 is MNHEY and CDR2 SVGEGT. The CDR3 nucleotides read TGTGCCAGCAGTTACCCGACAGGGGTTCGAGAGACCCAGTACTTC. As protein: CASSYPTGVRETQYF.

V usage is TRBV11-3 and J usage is TRBJ2-1; 12 nucleotides agree with TRBD2. CDR3 length: 16 residues. With 5 bases clipped from V and 7 bases from J, the junction kept 9 bases outside the gene matches. CDR1 and CDR2 (germline): SGHNT, YENEEA. CDR3 nucleotide sequence: TGTGCCAGCAGCGGAGCCCTAGCGGGGGGGCCAAATGAGCAGTTCTTC. Translating it yields CASSGALAGGPNEQFF. Full variable domain (remainder filled in from reference TRBV11-3 and TRBJ2-1): EAGVVQSPRYKIIEKKQPVAFWCNPISGHNTLYWYLQNLGQGPELLIRYENEEAVDDSQLPKDRFSAERLKGVDSTLKIQPAELGDSAVYLCASSGALAGGPNEQFFGPGTRLTVL.